The T cell receptor beta chain described here comes from a study of blood T cell repertoires in COVID-19. Study in general: Samples came from the United States, Italy and Spain, spanning acute and convalescent COVID-19.

Clones were read by immunoSEQ multiplex PCR, and TCRdb kept only the in-frame ones, dropping some. The sample has about 43,000 clones, around nine tenths seen once; the top ten hold less than 5%. V lost 8 bases, J lost 5 bases, and 4 bases stayed unmatched. The CDR3 sequence is 13 residues long. CDR1 and CDR2 from the germline V gene are LNHNV and YYDKDF (reference sequence). The J gene is TRBJ2-3, the V gene TRBV15; 10 nucleotides align to TRBD2. The sequence was collected from a man aged 40-50 years with COVID-19, enrolled during active disease. The specimen was peripheral blood. The CDR3 DNA is TGTGCCACCGGGCTAGCGGGAGAAGATACGCAGTATTTT. This sequence encodes CATGLAGEDTQYF.